This T cell receptor beta chain comes out of a study of blood T cell repertoires in COVID-19. V trimming: 4 bases; J trimming: 1 base; junction bases outside the gene matches: 4. The germline V gene encodes CDR1 SGHTA and CDR2 FQGNSA. CDR3 length equals 14 residues. People in the exposed group encountered a COVID-19 case within 2 weeks before entering the study. Using immunoSEQ multiplex PCR, the repertoire was profiled, and TCRdb retains in-frame clones only, with some absent. The sample holds 110,000 to 150,000 clones, approximately 84% seen once. The TCR originated in a woman aged 18-35 years who had been exposed to COVID-19. Material: PBMCs or T cells enriched from blood (not recorded which). This chain uses TRBV7-2 with TRBJ2-7; 7 positions match TRBD2. For the CDR3, the DNA is TGTGCCAGCAGCTCCTGGACTAGTTCCTACGAGCAGTACTTC. Protein product: CASSSWTSSYEQYF.